This entry describes one T cell receptor (beta chain). Its specificity is unknown. It was with a sample-barcoded 5' primer and a J-beta primer mix that a second PCR of roughly 7 to 12 cycles was run. TCRdb fed the 5' RACE reads into MiXCR, producing one record per CDR3 protein. The data hold around 900,000 distinct CDR3 sequences, with 29% observed a single time. The sample originates from a study of blood T cells in healthy people across ages. Overall study findings and caveats: Samples with more naive T cells showed higher observed beta diversity. PBMCs that were unsorted prevented a conclusive naive versus antigen-experienced comparison. When set beside aged donors, long-lived donors presented more naive CD4+ cells and higher diversity.

Germline V gives CDR1 MNHEY, CDR2 SVGAGI. There are 16 residues in the CDR3. Trimming pared 6 bases from V and 3 bases from J, leaving 17 bases between. The chain recombines TRBV6-5 with TRBJ1-4; unclear D gene. This clonotype was sampled from a woman over 75 in good health. Material for sequencing was blood. The CDR3 loop reads CASSYRVGRPNEKLFF. CDR3 DNA: TGTGCCAGCAGCTACCGAGTCGGGAGACCTAATGAAAAACTGTTTTTT.